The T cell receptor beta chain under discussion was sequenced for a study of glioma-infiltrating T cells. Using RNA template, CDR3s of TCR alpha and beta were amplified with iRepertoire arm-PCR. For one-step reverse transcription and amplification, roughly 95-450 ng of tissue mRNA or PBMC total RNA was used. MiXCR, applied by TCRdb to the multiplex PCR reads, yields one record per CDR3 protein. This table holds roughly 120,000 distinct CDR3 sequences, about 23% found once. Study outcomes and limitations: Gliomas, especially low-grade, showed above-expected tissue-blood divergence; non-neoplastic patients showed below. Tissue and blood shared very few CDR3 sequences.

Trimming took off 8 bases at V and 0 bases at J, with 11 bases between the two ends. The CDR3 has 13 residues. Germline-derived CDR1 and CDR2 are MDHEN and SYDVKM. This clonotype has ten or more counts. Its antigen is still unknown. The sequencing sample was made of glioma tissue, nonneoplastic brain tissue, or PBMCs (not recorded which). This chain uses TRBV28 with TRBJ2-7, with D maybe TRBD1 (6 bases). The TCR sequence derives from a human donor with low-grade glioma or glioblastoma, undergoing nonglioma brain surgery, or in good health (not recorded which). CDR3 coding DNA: TGTGCCAGCTATGACAGGATCTCCTACGAGCAGTACTTC. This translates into CASYDRISYEQYF.